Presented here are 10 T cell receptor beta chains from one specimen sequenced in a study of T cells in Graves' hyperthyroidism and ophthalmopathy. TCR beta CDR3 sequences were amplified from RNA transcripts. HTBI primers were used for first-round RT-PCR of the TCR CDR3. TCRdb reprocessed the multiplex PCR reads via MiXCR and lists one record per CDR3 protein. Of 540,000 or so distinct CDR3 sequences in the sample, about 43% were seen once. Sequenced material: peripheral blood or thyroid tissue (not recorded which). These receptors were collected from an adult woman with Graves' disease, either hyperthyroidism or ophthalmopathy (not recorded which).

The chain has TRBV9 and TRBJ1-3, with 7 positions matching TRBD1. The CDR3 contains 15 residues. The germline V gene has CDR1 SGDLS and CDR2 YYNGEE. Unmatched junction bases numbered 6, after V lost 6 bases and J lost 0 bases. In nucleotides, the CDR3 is TGTGCCAGCAACCCTTGGGACAGCTCTGGAAACACCATATATTTT. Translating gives CASNPWDSSGNTIYF.

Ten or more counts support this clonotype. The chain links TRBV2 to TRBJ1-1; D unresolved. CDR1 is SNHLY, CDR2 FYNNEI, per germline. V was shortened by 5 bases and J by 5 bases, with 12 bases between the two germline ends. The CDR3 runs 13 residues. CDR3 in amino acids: CASSLHLETEAFF. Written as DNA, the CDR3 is TGTGCCAGCAGTCTCCACCTAGAAACTGAAGCTTTCTTT.

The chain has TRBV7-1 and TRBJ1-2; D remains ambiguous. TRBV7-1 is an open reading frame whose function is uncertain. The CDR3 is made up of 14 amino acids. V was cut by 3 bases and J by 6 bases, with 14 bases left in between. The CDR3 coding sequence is TGTGCCAGCAGCTCCCAGTCTGGGGAACATGGCTACACCTTC. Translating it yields CASSSQSGEHGYTF.

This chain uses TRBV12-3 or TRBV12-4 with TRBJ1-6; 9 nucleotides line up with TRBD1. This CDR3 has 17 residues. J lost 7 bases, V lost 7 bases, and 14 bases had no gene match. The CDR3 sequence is CASTGGQGRFLNSPLHF. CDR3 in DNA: TGTGCCAGCACCGGAGGACAGGGGAGGTTCTTGAATTCACCCCTCCACTTT.

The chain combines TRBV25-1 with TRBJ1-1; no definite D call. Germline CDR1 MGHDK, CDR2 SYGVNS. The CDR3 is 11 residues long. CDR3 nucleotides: TGTGCTAGAGATACGAACACTGAAGCTTTCTTT. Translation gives CARDTNTEAFF.

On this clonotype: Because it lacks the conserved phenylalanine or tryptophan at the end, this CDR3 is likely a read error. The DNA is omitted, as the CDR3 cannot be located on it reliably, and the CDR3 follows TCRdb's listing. The CDR3: CASSRRGS. The chain recombines TRBV5-1 with TRBJ2-2; the D call in the table, TRBD2, was not verified against the DNA. Germline CDR1 is SGHRS and CDR2 is YFSETQ. With termini counted, the CDR3 has 8 amino acids.

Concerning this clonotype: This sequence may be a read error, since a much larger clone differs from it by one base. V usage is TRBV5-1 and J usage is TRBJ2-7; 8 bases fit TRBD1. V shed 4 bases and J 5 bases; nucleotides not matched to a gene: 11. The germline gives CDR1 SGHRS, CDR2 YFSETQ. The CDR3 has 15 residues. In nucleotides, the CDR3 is TGCGCCAGCAGCGGACCCTCCTCGACAGGGGACGAGCAGTACTTC. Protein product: CASSGPSSTGDEQYF.

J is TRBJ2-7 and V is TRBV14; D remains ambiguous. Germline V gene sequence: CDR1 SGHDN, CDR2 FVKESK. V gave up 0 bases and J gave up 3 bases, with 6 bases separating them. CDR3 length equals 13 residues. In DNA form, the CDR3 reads TGTGCCAGCAGCCAAGATATCAGCTACGAGCAGTACTTC. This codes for CASSQDISYEQYF. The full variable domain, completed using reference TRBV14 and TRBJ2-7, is EAGVTQFPSHSVIEKGQTVTLRCDPISGHDNLYWYRRVMGKEIKFLLHFVKESKQDESGMPNNRFLAERTGGTYSTLKVQPAELEDSGVYFCASSQDISYEQYFGPGTRLTVT.

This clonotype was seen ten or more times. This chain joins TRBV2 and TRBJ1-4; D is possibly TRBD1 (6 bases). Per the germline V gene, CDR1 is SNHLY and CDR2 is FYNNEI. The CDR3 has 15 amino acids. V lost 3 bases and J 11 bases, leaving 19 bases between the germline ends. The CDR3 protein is CASSDAAGHRGKLFF. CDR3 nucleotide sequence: TGTGCCAGCAGTGACGCGGCGGGACATCGAGGCAAACTGTTTTTT.

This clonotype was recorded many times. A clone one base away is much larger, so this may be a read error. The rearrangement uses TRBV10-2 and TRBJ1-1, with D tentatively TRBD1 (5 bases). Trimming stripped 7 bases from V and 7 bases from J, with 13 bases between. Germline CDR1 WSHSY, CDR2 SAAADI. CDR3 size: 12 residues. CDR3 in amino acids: CASMYGGDEAFF. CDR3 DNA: TGCGCCAGCATGTATGGGGGAGATGAAGCTTTCTTT.